Listed here are 21 T cell receptor beta chains from one sample, sequenced in a study of blood T cell dynamics during melanoma immunotherapy. The time point denotes: week 3, after first cycle of checkpoint inhibitor. The assay was immunoSEQ multiplex PCR, and TCRdb's table has in-frame clones only and misses some. There are roughly 15,000 clones in the sample; roughly nine tenths occur only once, and around 8% lies in the top ten. Sequences were derived from blood, sampled from a patient treated with checkpoint blockade. The receptors shown here come from a human donor with melanoma.

The CDR3 coding sequence is TGTGCCAGCAGCTTCGGTAGCGGGAGCTCTGGTTACCAAGAGACCCAGTACTTC. This encodes CASSFGSGSSGYQETQYF. The chain combines TRBV5-4 with TRBJ2-5, with 9 bases fitting TRBD2. Germline V gives CDR1 SGHNT, CDR2 YYREEE (reference sequence). The CDR3 is 18 residues long. Trimming at V came to 2 bases and at J to 0 bases, leaving 11 bases not matched to a gene.

The V call is TRBV6-6, the J call TRBJ2-7; TRBD2 agrees at 11 bases. CDR3 length: 15 amino acids. Germline CDR1 MNHNY, CDR2 SVGAGI (reference sequence). Germline trimming cut 5 bases from V and 6 bases from J; bases unmatched to any gene: 9. CDR3 in amino acids: CASSPGGSGRVEQYF. In DNA, the CDR3 is TGTGCCAGCAGTCCCGGGGGTAGCGGGAGGGTCGAGCAGTACTTC.

The chain employs TRBV4-3 and TRBJ2-5; 7 positions agree with TRBD2. Germline V CDR1 and CDR2: LGHNA, YSLEER. J was trimmed by 5 bases and V by 3 bases; bases with no gene match: 6. The CDR3 extends over 14 amino acids. CDR3 bases: TGCGCCAGCAGCCATTCAGGGAGGGATGAGACCCAGTACTTC. Its translation is CASSHSGRDETQYF.

The gene calls are TRBV30 and TRBJ2-5, with D perhaps TRBD1 (5 bases). This CDR3 has 13 amino acids. Trimming removed 0 bases at V and 9 bases at J, with 14 bases between. The germline CDR1 and CDR2 sequences are GTSNPN and SVGIG (reference sequence). The CDR3 spells CAWSVREQGAQYF. The CDR3 DNA reads as TGTGCCTGGAGTGTAAGGGAACAAGGGGCCCAGTACTTC.

CDR3 loop: CAWSLREQQPQHF. In DNA, the CDR3 is TGTGCCTGGAGTTTAAGGGAACAACAGCCCCAGCATTTT. The V and J genes are TRBV30 and TRBJ1-5; D ambiguous. CDR1 is GTSNPN and CDR2 is SVGIG in the germline V gene (reference sequence). The CDR3 consists of 13 residues. V was cut by 2 bases and J by 7 bases, with 12 bases left in between. The whole variable domain, remainder taken from reference TRBV30 and TRBJ1-5, is SQTIHQWPATLVQPVGSPLSLECTVEGTSNPNLYWYRQAAGRGLQLLFYSVGIGQISSEVPQNLSASRPQDRQFILSSKKLLLSDSGFYLCAWSLREQQPQHFGDGTRLSIL.

V usage is TRBV7-3 and J usage is TRBJ2-1; D may be TRBD1 or TRBD2 (5 bases each). The CDR3 totals 11 residues. Germline lookup yields CDR1 SGHTA and CDR2 FQGTGA. Trimming took 3 bases from V and 9 from J, leaving 6 bases between them. CDR3 bases: TGTGCCAGCAGCTTTGGGGGTGAGCAGTTCTTC. Translating gives CASSFGGEQFF.

The chain carries TRBV29-1 and TRBJ2-2; 7 bases line up with TRBD1. The CDR3 runs 18 residues. Unmatched junction bases numbered 17, after V lost 4 bases and J lost 3 bases. Germline CDR1 SQVTM, CDR2 ANQGSEA. Here the CDR3 reads CSVGDRVRGPVDTGELFF. CDR3 DNA: TGCAGCGTTGGCGACAGGGTCAGGGGACCGGTGGACACCGGGGAGCTGTTTTTT.

The gene calls are TRBV27 and TRBJ2-1; TRBD2 aligns across 12 bases. The germline CDR1 and CDR2 sequences are MNHEY and SMNVEV (reference sequence). V was pared by 5 bases and J by 7 bases, with 15 bases of the junction left unmatched. The CDR3 runs to 18 residues. CDR3 bases: TGTGCCAGCAGTACCAGGATGGGCCTAGCGGGAGGGTTGAATGAGCAGTTCTTC. Translated, it gives CASSTRMGLAGGLNEQFF.

The chain links TRBV7-9 to TRBJ1-4, with 8 positions matching TRBD1. The V gene end was trimmed by 5 bases and the J gene end by 7 bases; junction bases not matched to a gene: 6. Germline V gene lookup returns CDR1 SEHNR and CDR2 FQNEAQ (reference sequence). The CDR3 is 14 residues long. DNA of the CDR3: TGTGCCAGCAGCCCGGACAGGGCGGGTGAAAAACTGTTTTTT. Its translation is CASSPDRAGEKLFF.

This clone was seen more than once but under ten times. The J gene is TRBJ2-7, the V gene TRBV19, with D perhaps being TRBD1 or TRBD2 (5 bases each). Trimming took off 5 bases at V and 0 bases at J, with 8 bases between the two ends. The CDR3 is 13 residues long. The germline V gene has CDR1 LNHDA and CDR2 SQIVND (reference sequence). The CDR3 DNA is TGTGCCAGTAGTTCAGGGAGCTCCTACGAGCAGTACTTC. It is translated as CASSSGSSYEQYF.

CDR3 sequence: CASSPRLESPDTQYF. The CDR3 DNA reads TGCGCCAGCAGCCCCCGACTAGAGAGTCCAGATACGCAGTATTTT. The chain links TRBV5-1 to TRBJ2-3; tentatively, D is TRBD2 (6 bases). V lost 4 bases and J 4 bases, leaving 16 bases between the germline ends. Germline values: CDR1 SGHRS, CDR2 YFSETQ. The CDR3 extends over 15 amino acids. Based on the CDR3 plus reference TRBV5-1 and TRBJ2-3, the full variable domain is KAGVTQTPRYLIKTRGQQVTLSCSPISGHRSVSWYQQTPGQGLQFLFEYFSETQRNKGNFPGRFSGRQFSNSRSEMNVSTLELGDSALYLCASSPRLESPDTQYFGPGTRLTVL.

The chain recombines TRBV4-3 with TRBJ1-1, with a possible D match to TRBD1 (6 bases). This CDR3 spans 14 amino acids. Germline CDR1 LGHNA, CDR2 YSLEER. Trimming cost V 5 bases and J 5 bases, with 15 bases left between them. CDR3 sequence (DNA): TGCGCCAGCAGCGCGCAAGGGGGGGGAACTGAAGCTTTCTTT. Translation: CASSAQGGGTEAFF.

V usage is TRBV4-2 and J usage is TRBJ2-1, with unresolved D. This CDR3 has 13 amino acids. Germline CDR1 is LGHNA and CDR2 is YNFKEQ. Trimming left V 4 bases short and J 4 bases short, with 8 bases between. This CDR3 reads CASSPDEYNEQFF. CDR3 in DNA: TGTGCCAGCAGCCCCGATGAATACAATGAGCAGTTCTTC.

The chain is built from TRBV6-6 and TRBJ1-1, with D maybe TRBD1 (5 bases). The CDR3 spans 15 residues. Trimming shortened V by 2 bases and J by 2 bases, and 12 bases separated the two germline ends. Per the germline V gene, CDR1 is MNHNY and CDR2 is SVGAGI (reference sequence). The CDR3 loop reads CASSYDYRINTEAFF. The CDR3 DNA sequence: TGTGCCAGCAGTTACGATTACAGGATTAACACTGAAGCTTTCTTT.

Worth noting for this clone: At the DNA level, this CDR3 is encoded by other sequences in the same sample as well. V is TRBV9 and J is TRBJ2-3, with TRBD2 matching over 7 bases. Germline CDR1 and CDR2: SGDLS and YYNGEE. J gave up 4 bases and V 2 bases, and 10 bases lay outside the gene matches. There are 16 residues in the CDR3. The CDR3, as DNA: TGTGCCAGCAGCGTCTTCAGGACTAGAAGTGCAGATACGCAGTATTTT. Translated, it gives CASSVFRTRSADTQYF.

This clone was seen a handful of times. The chain couples TRBV15 to TRBJ2-3; 8 bases are a match to TRBD2. Losses at the gene ends were 1 base for V and 1 base for J; bases not matched to a gene: 4. Germline values: CDR1 LNHNV, CDR2 YYDKDF (reference sequence). CDR3 size: 16 residues. This CDR3 reads CATSRVSGVGTDTQYF. The CDR3 nucleotides are TGTGCCACCAGCAGAGTTAGCGGGGTTGGCACAGATACGCAGTATTTT.

V usage is TRBV30 and J usage is TRBJ1-3; 9 bases match TRBD1. The germline V gene encodes CDR1 GTSNPN and CDR2 SVGIG (reference sequence). V lost 3 bases and J lost 5; bases outside the gene matches: 5. This CDR3 is built from 14 residues. The DNA of the CDR3 is TGTGCCTGGAGCTCCGGGACAGGGAGAAACACCATATATTTT. Its translation: CAWSSGTGRNTIYF.

The sample holds a few counts of this clone. V and J are TRBV7-2 and TRBJ2-5, with 8 nucleotides matching TRBD1. Germline CDR1 reads SGHTA; CDR2 reads FQGNSA. V dropped 5 bases and J dropped 2; count of bases not matched to a gene: 1. CDR3 length: 13 residues. CDR3: CASSNRGQETQYF. Written as DNA, the CDR3 is TGTGCCAGCAGCAACAGGGGGCAAGAGACCCAGTACTTC.

The CDR3 DNA reads as TGTGCCAGCTCACCAGGAGGGCGGGGGCACCAGCCCCAGCATTTT. Translated: CASSPGGRGHQPQHF. The chain uses TRBV18 and TRBJ1-5; D is possibly TRBD1 (6 bases). In germline, CDR1 is KGHSH, CDR2 LQKENI. This CDR3 has 15 amino acids. Trimming left V 2 bases short and J 7 bases short, with 15 bases between.

Details on this clone: One end of the junction does not line up with germline, which may come from a read error. This rearrangement joins TRBV18 to TRBJ1-1; TRBD1 matches at 7 bases. CDR3 length: 15 residues. Germline V gene data show CDR1 as KGHSH and CDR2 as LQKENI. CDR3 bases: TGTGCCAACTCACCCCGGGACAGACTGAACACTGAAGCTTTCTTT. Its protein product is CANSPRDRLNTEAFF.

The gene calls are TRBV5-6 and TRBJ1-3; D remains unclear. This CDR3 is built from 14 residues. The V end lost 4 bases, the J end lost 0 bases, and 8 bases lay between the germline ends. Germline CDR1 and CDR2: SGHDT and YYEEEE. CDR3 DNA: TGTGCCAGCAGCGGGGTGGGCTCTGGAAACACCATATATTTT. Its protein product is CASSGVGSGNTIYF.